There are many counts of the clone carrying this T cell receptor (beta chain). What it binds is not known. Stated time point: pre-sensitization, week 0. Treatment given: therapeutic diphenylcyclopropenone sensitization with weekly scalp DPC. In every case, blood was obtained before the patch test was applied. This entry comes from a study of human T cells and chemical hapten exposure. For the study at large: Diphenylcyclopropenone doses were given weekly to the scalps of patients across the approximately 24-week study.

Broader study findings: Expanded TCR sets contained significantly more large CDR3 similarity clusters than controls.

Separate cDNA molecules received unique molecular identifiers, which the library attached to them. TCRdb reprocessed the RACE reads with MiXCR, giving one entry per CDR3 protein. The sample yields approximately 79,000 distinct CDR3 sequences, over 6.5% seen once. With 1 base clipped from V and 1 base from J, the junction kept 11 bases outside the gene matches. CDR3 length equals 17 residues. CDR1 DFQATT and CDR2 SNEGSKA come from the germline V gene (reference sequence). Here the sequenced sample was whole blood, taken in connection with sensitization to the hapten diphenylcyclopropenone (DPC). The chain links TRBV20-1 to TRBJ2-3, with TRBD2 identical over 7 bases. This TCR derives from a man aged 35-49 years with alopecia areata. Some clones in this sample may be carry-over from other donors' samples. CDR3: CSARASGPTYRTDTQYF. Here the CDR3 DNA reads TGCAGTGCTAGAGCTAGCGGTCCGACCTATCGCACAGATACGCAGTATTTT.